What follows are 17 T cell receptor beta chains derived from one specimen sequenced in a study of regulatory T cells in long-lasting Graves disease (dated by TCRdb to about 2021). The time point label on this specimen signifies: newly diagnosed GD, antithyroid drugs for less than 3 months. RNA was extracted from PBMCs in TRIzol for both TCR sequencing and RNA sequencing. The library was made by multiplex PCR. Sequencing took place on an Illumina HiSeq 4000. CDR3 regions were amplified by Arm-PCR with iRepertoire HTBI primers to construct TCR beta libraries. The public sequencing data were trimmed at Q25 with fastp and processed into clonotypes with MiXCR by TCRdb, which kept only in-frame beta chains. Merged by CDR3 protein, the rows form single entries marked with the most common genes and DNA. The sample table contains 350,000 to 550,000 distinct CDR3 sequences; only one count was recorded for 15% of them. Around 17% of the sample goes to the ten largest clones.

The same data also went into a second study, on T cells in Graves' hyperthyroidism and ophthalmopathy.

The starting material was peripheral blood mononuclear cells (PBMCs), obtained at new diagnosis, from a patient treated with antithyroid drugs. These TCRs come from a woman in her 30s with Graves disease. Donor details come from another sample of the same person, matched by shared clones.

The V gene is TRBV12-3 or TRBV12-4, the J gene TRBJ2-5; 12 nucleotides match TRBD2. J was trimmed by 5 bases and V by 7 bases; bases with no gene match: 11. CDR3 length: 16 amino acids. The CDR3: CASIPTSGGLRETQYF. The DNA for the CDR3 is TGTGCCAGCATCCCGACTAGCGGGGGACTGAGGGAGACCCAGTACTTC.

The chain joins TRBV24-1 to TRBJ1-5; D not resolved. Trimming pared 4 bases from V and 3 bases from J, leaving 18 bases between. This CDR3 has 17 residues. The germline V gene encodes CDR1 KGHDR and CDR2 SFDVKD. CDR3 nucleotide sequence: TGTGCCACCAGTGAGGCGTCAGGTTCGATTTTCAATCAGCCCCAGCATTTT. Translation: CATSEASGSIFNQPQHF.

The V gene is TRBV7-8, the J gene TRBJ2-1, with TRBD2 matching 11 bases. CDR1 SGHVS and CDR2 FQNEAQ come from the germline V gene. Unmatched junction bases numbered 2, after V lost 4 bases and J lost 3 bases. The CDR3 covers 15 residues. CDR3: CASSWLAGGYNEQFF. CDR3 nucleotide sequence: TGTGCCAGCAGCTGGCTAGCGGGAGGCTACAATGAGCAGTTCTTC.

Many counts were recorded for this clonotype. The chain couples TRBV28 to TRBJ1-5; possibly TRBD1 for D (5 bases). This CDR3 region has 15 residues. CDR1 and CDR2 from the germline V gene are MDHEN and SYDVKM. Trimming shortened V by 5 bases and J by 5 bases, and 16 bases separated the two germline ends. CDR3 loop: CASSPVGPTDQPQHF. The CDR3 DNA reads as TGTGCCAGCAGTCCCGTCGGGCCGACAGATCAGCCCCAGCATTTT.

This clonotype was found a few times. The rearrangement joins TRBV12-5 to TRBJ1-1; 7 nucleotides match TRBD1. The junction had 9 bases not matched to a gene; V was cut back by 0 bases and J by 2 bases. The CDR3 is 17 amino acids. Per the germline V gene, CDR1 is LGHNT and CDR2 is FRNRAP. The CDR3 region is CASGLVPRDRSNTEAFF. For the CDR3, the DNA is TGTGCTAGTGGTTTGGTGCCCCGGGACAGAAGTAACACTGAAGCTTTCTTT.

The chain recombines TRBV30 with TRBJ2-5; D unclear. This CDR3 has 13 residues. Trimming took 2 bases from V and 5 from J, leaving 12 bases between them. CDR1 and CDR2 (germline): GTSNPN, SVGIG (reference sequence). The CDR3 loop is CAWSLALRETQYF. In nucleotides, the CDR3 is TGTGCCTGGAGTCTGGCATTGAGGGAGACCCAGTACTTC.

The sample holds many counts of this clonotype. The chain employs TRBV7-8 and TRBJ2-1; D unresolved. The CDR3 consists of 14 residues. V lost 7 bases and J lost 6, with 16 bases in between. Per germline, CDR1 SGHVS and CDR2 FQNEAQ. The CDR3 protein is CASTLRVGGNEQFF. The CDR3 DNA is TGTGCCAGCACCCTTCGGGTAGGCGGCAATGAGCAGTTCTTC.

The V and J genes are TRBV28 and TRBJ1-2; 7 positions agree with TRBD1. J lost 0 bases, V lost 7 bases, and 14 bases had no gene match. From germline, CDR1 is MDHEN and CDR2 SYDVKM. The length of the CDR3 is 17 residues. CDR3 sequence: CASKPQRGRGANYGYTF. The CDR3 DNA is TGTGCCAGCAAACCCCAAAGGGGGCGAGGAGCTAACTATGGCTACACCTTC.

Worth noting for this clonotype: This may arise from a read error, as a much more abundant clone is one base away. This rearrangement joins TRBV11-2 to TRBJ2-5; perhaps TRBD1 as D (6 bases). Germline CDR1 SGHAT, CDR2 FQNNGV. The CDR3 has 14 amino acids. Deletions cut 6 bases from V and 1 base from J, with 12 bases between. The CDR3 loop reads CASSPTGPQETQYF. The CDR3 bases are TGTGCCAGCAGTCCTACAGGGCCCCAAGAGACCCAGTACTTC.

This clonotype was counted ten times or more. CDR3 sequence reads: CAISDQTARGSGNTIYF. The CDR3 DNA is TGTGCCATCAGCGACCAGACCGCTCGGGGCTCTGGAAACACCATATATTTT. V and J are TRBV10-3 and TRBJ1-3; no clear D gene. The CDR3 length is 17 residues. Germline-derived CDR1 and CDR2 are ENHRY and SYGVKD. Trimming removed 6 bases from V and 0 bases from J, with 18 bases in between.

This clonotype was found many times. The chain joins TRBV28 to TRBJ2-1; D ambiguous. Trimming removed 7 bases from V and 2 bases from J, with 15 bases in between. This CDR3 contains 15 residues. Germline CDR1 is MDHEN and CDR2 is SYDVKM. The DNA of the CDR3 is TGTGCCAGCACTATCAGGCCCCAGGCCTACAATGAGCAGTTCTTC. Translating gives CASTIRPQAYNEQFF.

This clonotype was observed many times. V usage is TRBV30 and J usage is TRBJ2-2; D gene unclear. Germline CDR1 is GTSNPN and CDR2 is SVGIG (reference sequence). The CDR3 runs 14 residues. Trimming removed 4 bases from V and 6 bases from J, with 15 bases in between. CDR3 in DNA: TGTGCCTGGAAAACCGGGCTCACCTCCGGGGAGCTGTTTTTT. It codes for CAWKTGLTSGELFF.

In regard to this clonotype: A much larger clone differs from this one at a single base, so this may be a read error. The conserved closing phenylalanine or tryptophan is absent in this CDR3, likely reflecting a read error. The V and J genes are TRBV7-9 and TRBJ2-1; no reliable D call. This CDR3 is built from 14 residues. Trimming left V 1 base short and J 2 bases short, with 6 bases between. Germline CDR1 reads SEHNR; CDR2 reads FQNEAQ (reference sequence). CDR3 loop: CASSLETAYNEQFL. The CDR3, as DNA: TGTGCCAGCAGCTTAGAGACGGCCTACAATGAGCAGTTCCTC.

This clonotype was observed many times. CDR3 loop: CSANYGNTIYF. CDR3 in DNA: TGCAGCGCCAACTACGGAAACACCATATATTTT. This sequence joins TRBV29-1 and TRBJ1-3; D call uncertain. From germline, CDR1 is SQVTM and CDR2 ANQGSEA. This CDR3 region has 11 residues. The V end was cut by 7 bases, the J end by 4 bases, with 8 bases between. Full variable domain (remainder filled in from reference TRBV29-1 and TRBJ1-3): SAVISQKPSRDICQRGTSLTIQCQVDSQVTMMFWYRQQPGQSLTLIATANQGSEATYESGFVIDKFPISRPNLTFSTLTVSNMSPEDSSIYLCSANYGNTIYFGEGSWLTVV.

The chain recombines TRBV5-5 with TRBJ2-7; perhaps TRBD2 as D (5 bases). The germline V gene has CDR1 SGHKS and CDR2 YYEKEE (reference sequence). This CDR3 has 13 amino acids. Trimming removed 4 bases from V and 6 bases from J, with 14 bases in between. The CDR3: CASSGILVSEQYF. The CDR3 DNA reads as TGTGCCAGCAGCGGAATACTAGTGAGCGAGCAGTACTTC.

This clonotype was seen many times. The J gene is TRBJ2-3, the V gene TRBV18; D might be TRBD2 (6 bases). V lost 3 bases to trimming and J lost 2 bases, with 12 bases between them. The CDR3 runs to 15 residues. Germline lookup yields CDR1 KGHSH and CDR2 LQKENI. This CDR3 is CASSPGAGDTDTQYF. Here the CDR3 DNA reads TGTGCCAGCTCACCCGGAGCGGGCGACACAGATACGCAGTATTTT.

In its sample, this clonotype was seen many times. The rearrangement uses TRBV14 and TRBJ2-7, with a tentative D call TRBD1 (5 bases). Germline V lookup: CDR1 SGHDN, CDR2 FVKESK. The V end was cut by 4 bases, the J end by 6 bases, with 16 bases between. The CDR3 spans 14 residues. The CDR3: CASSLRQYGFEQYF. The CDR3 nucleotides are TGTGCCAGCAGCCTGCGACAGTATGGATTCGAGCAGTACTTC. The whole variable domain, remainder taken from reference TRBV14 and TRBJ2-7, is EAGVTQFPSHSVIEKGQTVTLRCDPISGHDNLYWYRRVMGKEIKFLLHFVKESKQDESGMPNNRFLAERTGGTYSTLKVQPAELEDSGVYFCASSLRQYGFEQYFGPGTRLTVT.